The source of this T cell receptor beta chain is a study of vaccination effects on CD4 cells after COVID-19. Study observations and caveats: By a late point after vaccination, infection- and vaccine-induced clones had shrunk markedly through clonal contraction.

With the ViraFEST assay, the study expanded antigen-specific CD4+ T cells using viral peptide pools, then sequenced them. Scientists isolated CD4+ T cells after a roughly nine-day culture period ended. Participants were vaccinated with two doses of either the BNT162b2 or mRNA-1273 vaccine. The study found no prior SARS-CoV-2 infection in the vaccine recipients, who tested negative for nucleocapsid antibodies. CDR3 size: 16 residues. The trim removed 5 bases at V and 6 bases at J, leaving 11 bases unmatched. Per germline, CDR1 GTSNPN and CDR2 SVGIG (reference sequence). Produced via immunoSEQ multiplex PCR; TCRdb's table is partial and in-frame only. The sample contains some 21,000 clones, approximately 76% of which appear only once. A note on this clone: What it binds is unknown.

This TCR was sampled from a human donor who received a COVID-19 vaccine. The material was CD4+ T cells from PBMCs cultured with HCoV-229E spike peptides, obtained after COVID-19 vaccination. The chain employs TRBV30 and TRBJ2-3; 13 nucleotides agree with TRBD2. DNA of the CDR3: TGTGCCTGGGGAGTGTCCCCGGGACTAGCGGGGGATACGCAGTATTTT. Translating gives CAWGVSPGLAGDTQYF.